The T cell receptor beta chain described here comes from a study of blood T cell repertoires in COVID-19. Study details: T cells, B-cell-depleted T cells, or PBMCs supplied cDNA or gDNA.

The CDR3 has 14 amino acids. V gave up 3 bases and J gave up 2 bases, with 10 bases separating them. The V gene's germline CDR1 is LNHDA and CDR2 SQIVND (reference sequence). Authors' analysis steps: Estimation of nucleated cell counts relied on the amplification of reference gene primers. The assay was immunoSEQ multiplex PCR, and TCRdb's table has in-frame clones only and misses some. V, J and clone size reflect that table, while D and trimming were determined from the DNA. The sample contains approximately 220,000 clones, over 70% of which appear only once. The source of this sequence is a woman older than 75 with acute or convalescent COVID-19. The sample comprised peripheral blood. V gene TRBV19 combines with J gene TRBJ1-1, with D possibly TRBD1 on 5 matching bases. CDR3 coding DNA: TGTGCCAGTAGTATGGCAGGGACTAACACTGAAGCTTTCTTT. It is translated as CASSMAGTNTEAFF.